The rows below give T cell receptor beta chains drawn from one sample of a study of T cell responses to AZD1222 COVID-19 vaccine. Profiled with immunoSEQ multiplex PCR; TCRdb holds only in-frame clones, not every one. Among fewer than 150,000 clones listed, about 90% were seen once. This material consisted of peripheral blood, taken 28 days after the second AZD1222 dose. These receptors all stem from an adult who received the AZD1222 COVID-19 vaccine. Each CDR3 is given with its conserved first and last residue. The D gene is left open where the match is weak. The size entry is marked missing in some rows and otherwise reads once, few, many or a size class.

TGTGCCATCAGTGGGACAGGGGAAACCGGGGAGCTGTTTTTT,CAISGTGETGELFF,TRBJ2-2,TRBD1,-,TRBV10-3
TGTGCCAGCAGCCACGGAGGGGTAGGAAACACCATATATTTT,CASSHGGVGNTIYF,TRBJ1-3,-,-,TRBV3-1/TRBV3-2
TGTGCCAGCAGCTTAGGCCCAGGGTCCTACAATGAGCAGTTCTTC,CASSLGPGSYNEQFF,TRBJ2-1,-,-,TRBV11-2
TGTGCCAGCAGCTTAGGGTGGGAAGTCACTGAAGCTTTCTTT,CASSLGWEVTEAFF,TRBJ1-1,-,-,TRBV7-2
TGTGCCAGCAGCTTAACGGTGCGGTATAGCAATCAGCCCCAGCATTTT,CASSLTVRYSNQPQHF,TRBJ1-5,-,-,TRBV7-3
TGCGCCAGCAGCCAAGGGACTAGCGGGACCTACGAGCAGTACTTC,CASSQGTSGTYEQYF,TRBJ2-7,TRBD2,-,TRBV4-3
TGTGCCAGCAGCTCAGAGTGGAACACCATATATTTT,CASSSEWNTIYF,TRBJ1-3,-,-,TRBV7-9
TGTGCCAGCAGCTTGGGGTCGCATGAAAAACTGTTTTTT,CASSLGSHEKLFF,TRBJ1-4,-,-,TRBV5-6
TGCGCCAGCAGCTTGGGTGAGATCCCCACAGATACGCAGTATTTT,CASSLGEIPTDTQYF,TRBJ2-3,-,-,TRBV5-1
TGTGCCAGCAGGGCCGGGACAGGGGGGAATTCACCCCTCCACTTT,CASRAGTGGNSPLHF,TRBJ1-6,TRBD1,-,TRBV6-6
TGTGCCAGCAGCTTACTCGAGGGGGGATCGGCTTTCTTT,CASSLLEGGSAFF,TRBJ1-1,-,few,TRBV11-1
TGTGCCAGCAGTGTGGGGGGGTCTTTGACTGAAGCTTTCTTT,CASSVGGSLTEAFF,TRBJ1-1,-,once,TRBV6-4
TGCGCCAGCAGTTCAGCGGGGGTGCAACCACCATACACAGATACGCAGTATTTT,CASSSAGVQPPYTDTQYF,TRBJ2-3,TRBD2,-,TRBV4-1
TGTGCCTGGGGACCTAATGAAAAACTGTTTTTT,CAWGPNEKLFF,TRBJ1-4,-,-,TRBV30
TGTGCCAGCAGCGTAGCGGCAGATCTCCTCTATGGCTACACCTTC,CASSVAADLLYGYTF,TRBJ1-2,-,-,TRBV9
TGTGCCAGCAGCTTAGCCGGGACAGGGGTTTACAATGAGCAGTTCTTC,CASSLAGTGVYNEQFF,TRBJ2-1,TRBD1,-,TRBV11-3
TGCGCCAGCAGCTTCCAGGGGACAGAGCAAGAGACCCAGTACTTC,CASSFQGTEQETQYF,TRBJ2-5,TRBD1,-,TRBV5-1
TGTGCCAGCAGCTTACGGCGGGACATAATACTGAACACTGAAGCTTTCTTT,CASSLRRDIILNTEAFF,TRBJ1-1,-,-,TRBV7-8
TGTGCCAGCACTCGGGACAGGGCAACCGGGGAGCTGTTTTTT,CASTRDRATGELFF,TRBJ2-2,TRBD1,-,TRBV7-3
TGTGCCAGCAGAGATGACAGGAAGCTGGATGGCTACACCTTC,CASRDDRKLDGYTF,TRBJ1-2,-,-,TRBV28
TGTGCCAGCACCGGGACTGGGCCTGAAGCTTTCTTT,CASTGTGPEAFF,TRBJ1-1,-,-,TRBV7-7
TGTGCCAGCTCACCAATAGAGCGGGTTTTGCAAGAGACCCAGTACTTC,CASSPIERVLQETQYF,TRBJ2-5,-,-,TRBV18
TGCGCCAGCAGCTGGGGAAGCCGGACCGGGACAGGGGGCCGGGATGAGCAGTTCTTC,CASSWGSRTGTGGRDEQFF,TRBJ2-1,TRBD1,-,TRBV5-1
TGTGCCAGCAGTTACTCGGGGGGAGGGAGTAATCAGCCCCAGCATTTT,CASSYSGGGSNQPQHF,TRBJ1-5,-,-,TRBV6-5
TGCGCCAGCAGCTTGGATGGGGGCGGTAATTCACCCCTCCACTTT,CASSLDGGGNSPLHF,TRBJ1-6,-,-,TRBV5-1
TGTGCCAGCAGCCCACGCAGCGGGGAGCTGTTTTTT,CASSPRSGELFF,TRBJ2-2,-,-,TRBV11-3
TGTGCCTGGAGCCGGGACAGAACCTCCTCTGGGGCCAACGTCCTGACTTTC,CAWSRDRTSSGANVLTF,TRBJ2-6,TRBD1,-,TRBV30
TGCGCCAGCAGCTTACAGGGGTACGAGCAGTACTTC,CASSLQGYEQYF,TRBJ2-7,TRBD1,-,TRBV5-1
TGCAGCGTAGCAGGGGGCGGGAATTTTTTGGATGGCTACACCTTC,CSVAGGGNFLDGYTF,TRBJ1-2,TRBD1,-,TRBV29-1
TGTGCCAGCTCACAACCGGGGGCTTCATTCGCAACTAATGAAAAACTGTTTTTT,CASSQPGASFATNEKLFF,TRBJ1-4,-,-,TRBV18
TGTGCCAGCAGGAATCGACAGGGGCTGGGGGAGCAGTACTTC,CASRNRQGLGEQYF,TRBJ2-7,TRBD1,-,TRBV6-5
TGTGCCAGCAGCTTCGAAGGGGATCTCTACGAGCAGTACTTC,CASSFEGDLYEQYF,TRBJ2-7,-,-,TRBV7-9
TGTGCCAGCAATCCCGTTGGGAGGGTGAACACTGAAGCTTTCTTT,CASNPVGRVNTEAFF,TRBJ1-1,-,-,TRBV28
TGTGCCAGCAGCTTAGTTTCCAGGGCTTCTGGAAACACCATATATTTT,CASSLVSRASGNTIYF,TRBJ1-3,-,-,TRBV7-2
TGTGCCAGCAGTGAAGCGAGTGGGAGCCCATCACCCCTCCACTTT,CASSEASGSPSPLHF,TRBJ1-6,-,-,TRBV2
TGTGCCAGCAGCCCTCGGCGCGTGGGTATACAACTTCACTTC,CASSPRRVGIQLHF,TRBJ2-5,-,-,TRBV14
TGTGCCAGCAGTTTATTTCAGGTTGGGAACACTGAAGCTTTCTTT,CASSLFQVGNTEAFF,TRBJ1-1,-,-,TRBV27
TGTGCCAGTAGTCTCCAGCGCGGGCAGCCCCAGCATTTT,CASSLQRGQPQHF,TRBJ1-5,-,-,TRBV19
TGTGCCAGTAGGTCGCAGGTAAACACCGGGGAGCTGTTTTTT,CASRSQVNTGELFF,TRBJ2-2,-,-,TRBV19
TGTGCCAGCAGCTTAGGGGCAGGGTGGGGTCAGCCCCAGCATTTT,CASSLGAGWGQPQHF,TRBJ1-5,-,-,TRBV7-8
TGTGCCAGCAGCTCTGTAGCGGGAGGAACCGGGGAGCTGTTTTTT,CASSSVAGGTGELFF,TRBJ2-2,TRBD2,-,TRBV7-2
TGTGCCAGCAGACTGCGGAACACTGAAGCTTTCTTT,CASRLRNTEAFF,TRBJ1-1,-,-,TRBV28
TGCGCCAGCAGCCAAGACGAGGCAGGGTTGAACACCGGGGAGCTGTTTTTT,CASSQDEAGLNTGELFF,TRBJ2-2,-,-,TRBV4-1
TGTGCCAGCAGCTTGCAGGGGGGGATCAGCAATCAGCCCCAGCATTTT,CASSLQGGISNQPQHF,TRBJ1-5,TRBD1,-,TRBV5-5
TGTGCCAGCAGCTTGGGACAGAAGACGAACACCGGGGAGCTGTTTTTT,CASSLGQKTNTGELFF,TRBJ2-2,TRBD1,-,TRBV7-9